This T cell receptor (beta chain) is from a study of T cell repertoires in cytomegalovirus infection. Study summary: It was the public TCR beta signatures that indicated both CMV infection and matching HLA type. General observations from the study: The study found HLA-C-restricted CMV-specific TCR beta clonotypes dominating the ex vivo response. CMV carriers having the relevant HLA were flagged by cumulative public TCR beta family frequency.

TCRdb ran MiXCR on the reads and lists one entry per CDR3 protein. The data show around 200,000 distinct CDR3 sequences, roughly 15% seen once. The CDR3 has 11 amino acids. The V gene lost 11 bases and the J gene lost 7 bases, with 11 bases spanning the gap. This clonotype has more than one count but fewer than ten. Its target is unknown. The chain joins TRBV12-3 or TRBV12-4 to TRBJ2-2; tentatively, D is TRBD2 (5 bases). This sequence originates from a human donor in good health (CMV status not recorded). Some clones in this sample may be carry-over from other donors' samples. The sample was CD8+ T cells from PBMCs. As DNA, the CDR3 is TGTGCCGGACTCAAAATCGGGGAGCTGTTTTTT. It encodes CAGLKIGELFF.